These 9 T cell receptor beta chains originate from one sample sequenced in a study of shared clonotypes between healthy human individuals. Produced via immunoSEQ multiplex PCR; TCRdb's table is partial and in-frame only. The table shows under 1,900,000 clones, with 98% occurring only once. Sequencing used naive CD4+ T cells sorted from blood. The subset: CD45RA+ positively selected. The receptors derive from a man aged 25-40 years in good health.

As regards this clone: Other DNA sequences in the sample encode the same CDR3. The genes are TRBV7-2 and TRBJ1-5, with D unclear. The germline gives CDR1 SGHTA, CDR2 FQGNSA. This CDR3 has 13 residues. Trimming pared 3 bases from V and 3 bases from J, leaving 6 bases between. CDR3 coding DNA: TGTGCCAGCAGCTTGGAATACAATCAGCCCCAGCATTTT. This encodes CASSLEYNQPQHF.

The rearrangement joins TRBV9 to TRBJ2-1; 12 bases align to TRBD2. The junction had 9 bases not matched to a gene; V was cut back by 4 bases and J by 4 bases. The CDR3 has 17 amino acids. In germline, CDR1 is SGDLS, CDR2 YYNGEE. The CDR3 DNA reads as TGTGCCAGCAGCACCCAGTCGACTAGCGGGAGTTACAATGAGCAGTTCTTC. Protein: CASSTQSTSGSYNEQFF.

CDR3 nucleotides: TGTGCCAGCAGTTCGAGGGACACCAATCAGCCCCAGCATTTT. Translation: CASSSRDTNQPQHF. This chain uses TRBV27 with TRBJ1-5; tentative D call: TRBD1 (6 bases). The CDR3 has 14 residues. Trimming pared 4 bases from V and 3 bases from J, leaving 10 bases between. Germline CDR1 and CDR2: MNHEY and SMNVEV (reference sequence).

The V call is TRBV29-1, the J call TRBJ1-2; 9 nucleotides match TRBD1. CDR1 SQVTM and CDR2 ANQGSEA come from the germline V gene. With V trimmed by 8 bases and J by 8 bases, 15 bases remained unmatched. CDR3 size: 14 residues. The CDR3 reads CSISGTGTMGGYTF. CDR3 coding DNA: TGCAGCATTTCCGGGACAGGGACGATGGGGGGCTACACCTTC. The variable domain in full, with the rest retrieved from reference TRBV29-1 and TRBJ1-2, is SAVISQKPSRDICQRGTSLTIQCQVDSQVTMMFWYRQQPGQSLTLIATANQGSEATYESGFVIDKFPISRPNLTFSTLTVSNMSPEDSSIYLCSISGTGTMGGYTFGSGTRLTVV.

The chain couples TRBV6-6 to TRBJ2-7, with TRBD1 identical over 8 bases. This CDR3 contains 15 residues. Germline loops: CDR1 MNHNY, CDR2 SVGAGI (reference sequence). After removal of 8 bases from V and 3 bases from J, the junction contained 12 bases not matched to a gene. CDR3 DNA sequence: TGTGCCAGCGCCGAAGGGACAGGTTTTTACTACGAGCAGTACTTC. Its translation is CASAEGTGFYYEQYF.

The V call is TRBV6-5, the J call TRBJ1-2; 7 bases agree with TRBD1. Germline V lookup: CDR1 MNHEY, CDR2 SVGAGI. This CDR3 contains 12 residues. The ends lost 5 bases at V and 11 bases at J; junction bases unmatched: 8. Here the CDR3 reads CASSTRTGGYTF. CDR3 nucleotide sequence: TGTGCCAGCAGTACTAGGACAGGAGGATACACCTTC.

CDR3 protein: CASSLAGREGSYEQYF. The DNA of the CDR3 is TGCGCCAGCAGCTTGGCCGGCAGGGAGGGCTCCTACGAGCAGTACTTC. The chain employs TRBV5-1 and TRBJ2-7, with TRBD2 matching over 7 bases. The CDR3 spans 16 residues. V lost 0 bases and J lost 0; bases outside the gene matches: 6. Per germline, CDR1 SGHRS and CDR2 YFSETQ.

This clone has a single count. V usage is TRBV2 and J usage is TRBJ2-2; 10 bases fit TRBD2. After removal of 7 bases from V and 5 bases from J, the junction contained 7 bases not matched to a gene. The CDR3 is made up of 15 amino acids. In germline, CDR1 is SNHLY, CDR2 FYNNEI. In DNA, the CDR3 is TGTGCCAGCACGAAGACTAGCGGGTATACCGGGGAGCTGTTTTTT. Its protein product is CASTKTSGYTGELFF.

The count of this clone is one. The chain recombines TRBV18 with TRBJ1-2; 9 nucleotides agree with TRBD1. Germline values: CDR1 KGHSH, CDR2 LQKENI. The CDR3 is made up of 14 amino acids. The junction had 4 bases not matched to a gene; V was cut back by 2 bases and J by 6 bases. The CDR3 nucleotides are TGTGCCAGCTCACCAAAACAGGGGGCGAATGGCTACACCTTC. This encodes CASSPKQGANGYTF.